These 7 T cell receptor beta chains share one sample of origin, sequenced in a study of identical twins. TCRdb re-called the 5' RACE reads through MiXCR, storing one row per CDR3 protein. Of 200,000 to 300,000 distinct CDR3 sequences in the sample, 10% to 13% were seen once. Sequencing used memory T cells sorted from blood. The origin of the receptors is a man aged 50-59 years in good health.

This clonotype has just a few counts. This chain connects TRBV9 to TRBJ2-1, with 9 bases identical to TRBD2. V lost 4 bases, J lost 5 bases, and 7 bases stayed unmatched. Looked up from germline, CDR1 is SGDLS and CDR2 is YYNGEE. The CDR3 contains 15 residues. The CDR3 is CASSRAGTSNNEQFF. CDR3 coding DNA: TGTGCCAGCAGCCGTGCCGGGACTAGCAACAATGAGCAGTTCTTC.

This clonotype has at least ten counts. CDR3 DNA sequence: TGTGCCAGCAGAGAGTGGGGTCCCCAAGAGACCCAGTACTTC. Amino acids: CASREWGPQETQYF. The chain recombines TRBV27 with TRBJ2-5; no clear D gene. V was shortened by 6 bases and J by 1 base, with 12 bases between the two germline ends. Germline loops: CDR1 MNHEY, CDR2 SMNVEV (reference sequence). The CDR3 spans 14 residues.

The chain joins TRBV2 to TRBJ2-1; maybe TRBD2 (6 bases). The CDR3 covers 18 residues. V was trimmed by 8 bases and J by 0 bases, leaving 23 bases between them. The germline CDR1 and CDR2 sequences are SNHLY and FYNNEI. CDR3 amino acids: CASDLTSATYSSYNEQFF. The CDR3, as DNA: TGTGCCAGCGATTTGACTAGTGCGACCTATAGCTCCTACAATGAGCAGTTCTTC.

Worth noting for this clonotype: Being one base from a much bigger clone, this may be a read error. The rearrangement links TRBV20-1 to TRBJ2-5; 9 bases line up with TRBD2. This CDR3 region has 14 residues. CDR1 is DFQATT and CDR2 is SNEGSKA in the germline V gene (reference sequence). This CDR3 reads CGASPSGGPGTQYF. DNA of the CDR3: TGCGGTGCTAGTCCCAGCGGGGGGCCTGGGACCCAGTACTTC.

This clonotype came up many times. V usage is TRBV18 and J usage is TRBJ2-1; D is tentatively TRBD1 or TRBD2 (5 bases each). Germline CDR1 KGHSH, CDR2 LQKENI. The CDR3 has 15 residues. Trimming shortened V by 2 bases and J by 2 bases, and 10 bases separated the two germline ends. CDR3 coding DNA: TGTGCCAGCTCACCAGAGGGGAGCCCCTACAATGAGCAGTTCTTC. Protein product: CASSPEGSPYNEQFF.

In this sample, this clonotype turned up many times. The rearrangement links TRBV6-2 or TRBV6-3 to TRBJ1-5; D is unclear. This CDR3 has 15 residues. V was trimmed by 4 bases and J by 0 bases, leaving 10 bases between them. CDR1 and CDR2 from the germline V gene are MNHEY and SVGEGT. The CDR3 nucleotides are TGTGCCAGCAGTTCGGACGGTCCTAGCAATCAGCCCCAGCATTTT. This codes for CASSSDGPSNQPQHF.

The table lists this clonotype with many counts. This chain links TRBV7-2 with TRBJ1-1; TRBD1 matches at 7 bases. The trim removed 5 bases at V and 4 bases at J, leaving 10 bases unmatched. The germline V gene encodes CDR1 SGHTA and CDR2 FQGNSA. This CDR3 has 15 residues. The CDR3 bases are TGTGCCAGCAGCGGCGACAGGGTAGGGGGCACTGAAGCTTTCTTT. This sequence encodes CASSGDRVGGTEAFF. Supplemented by reference TRBV7-2 and TRBJ1-1, the full variable domain reads GAGVSQSPSNKVTEKGKDVELRCDPISGHTALYWYRQSLGQGLEFLIYFQGNSAPDKSGLPSDRFSAERTGGSVSTLTIQRTQQEDSAVYLCASSGDRVGGTEAFFGQGTRLTVV.